These T cell receptor beta chains were read from a single sample in a study of Tregs in tolerant kidney transplant recipients. Sequencing was performed with immunoSEQ multiplex PCR; in TCRdb, only in-frame clones are kept and a portion is missing. The sample holds 90,000 to 130,000 clones, around 87% seen once. Sample: CD4+ T cells from blood, taken before the transplant. The source of these receptors is a human donor who received a combined kidney and bone marrow transplant. Both conserved end residues are part of each CDR3. Clone sizes are given selectively: once, few, many, or a class where the clone is expanded.

j_call clone_size v_call cdr3_aa
TRBJ2-5 - TRBV2 CASSESRGGKTQYF
TRBJ2-5 - TRBV6-5 CASSSSGTRRETQYF
TRBJ2-1 once TRBV7-6 CASSSTSGQGYNEQFF
TRBJ1-1 - TRBV29-1 CSVDGGRGTEAFF
TRBJ2-2 - TRBV23-1 CASGPGLPYTGELFF
TRBJ1-2 - TRBV7-2 CASSSDRGGGYTF
TRBJ1-1 - TRBV5-1 CASSFGENTEAFF
TRBJ2-3 once TRBV5-1 CASSLGDTTGTDTQYF
TRBJ2-7 - TRBV5-4 CASSDGGRGYAYEQYF
TRBJ1-2 - TRBV19 CASSIEVNYGYTF
TRBJ1-2 - TRBV2 CASSLERTAQYGYTF
TRBJ2-3 - TRBV6-5 CASSFERGGRTDTQYF
TRBJ2-7 - TRBV30 CAWRPGLAGGDEQYF
TRBJ2-5 few TRBV4-3 CASSQDGTGGPETQYF
TRBJ1-2 - TRBV6-5 CASRRPGQGSPGYTF
TRBJ1-5 few TRBV20-1 CSATQGQPQHF
TRBJ2-1 - TRBV11-2 CASSPSLAGGYNEQFF
TRBJ1-1 - TRBV5-1 CASYEVSTQAFF
TRBJ1-5 - TRBV7-2 CASSKQGNQPQHF
TRBJ1-1 - TRBV5-1 CASRRAGGTEAFF
TRBJ2-7 - TRBV14 CASSPTPSGPSEQYF
TRBJ1-5 - TRBV5-1 CASSLAGTGEQPQHF
TRBJ1-2 - TRBV5-1 CASSTGHSNYGYTF
TRBJ1-1 few TRBV6-1 CASSTGATNTEAFF
TRBJ2-7 - TRBV9 CASSRDRDDEQYF
TRBJ2-7 few TRBV25-1 CASVGTGHEQYF
TRBJ2-2 - TRBV27 CASRGGLARTGELFF
TRBJ1-5 - TRBV2 CASSEVRVGNQPQHF
TRBJ2-1 - TRBV28 CASQGRSYNEQFF
TRBJ1-4 - TRBV2 CASQGVSRDEKLFF
TRBJ2-7 - TRBV7-2 CASSSTGWEQYF
TRBJ1-3 few TRBV6-5 CASRQGGNTIYF
TRBJ2-3 - TRBV7-9 CASSPPALASTDTQYF
TRBJ1-2 once TRBV10-2 CASSEIGGGGYTF
TRBJ1-5 - TRBV19 CASSIQSNQPQHF
TRBJ2-7 - TRBV15 CATSRDYGDTYEQYF
TRBJ2-1 - TRBV2 CASSEAGRMGNEQFF
TRBJ2-7 - TRBV28 CASSLWASGSYEQYF
TRBJ2-3 - TRBV7-2 CASSLAFPTSGRAKDTQYF
TRBJ2-3 - TRBV4-1 CASSHSGGSTDTQYF
TRBJ1-1 - TRBV11-2 CASNSLEFSGLTEAFF
TRBJ2-3 - TRBV27 CASSFWGQGADTQYF
TRBJ2-7 few TRBV7-9 CASSWGLLPYEQYF
TRBJ2-3 - TRBV5-1 CASSLGNVASGGASADTQYF
TRBJ1-2 - TRBV7-9 CASSRTGADANRF